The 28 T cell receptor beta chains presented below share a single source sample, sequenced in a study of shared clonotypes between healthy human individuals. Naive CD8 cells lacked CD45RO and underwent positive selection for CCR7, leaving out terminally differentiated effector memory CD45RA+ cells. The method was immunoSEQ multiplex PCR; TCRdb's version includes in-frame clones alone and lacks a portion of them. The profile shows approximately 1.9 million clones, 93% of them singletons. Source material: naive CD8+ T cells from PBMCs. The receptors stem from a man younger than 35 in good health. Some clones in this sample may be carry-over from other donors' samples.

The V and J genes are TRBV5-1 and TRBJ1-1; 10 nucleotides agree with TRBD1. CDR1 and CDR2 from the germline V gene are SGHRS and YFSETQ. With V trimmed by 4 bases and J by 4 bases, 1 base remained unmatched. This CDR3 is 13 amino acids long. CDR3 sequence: CASSRTGGTEAFF. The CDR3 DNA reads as TGCGCCAGCAGCAGGACAGGGGGCACTGAAGCTTTCTTT.

This CDR3 is CASSQDRGQPYEQYF. DNA for the CDR3: TGCGCCAGCAGCCAAGACCGGGGACAGCCCTACGAGCAGTACTTC. The chain links TRBV4-3 to TRBJ2-7; 7 bases fit TRBD1. The CDR3 loop spans 15 amino acids. V was clipped by 0 bases and J by 2 bases; unmatched bases: 4. From germline, CDR1 is LGHNA and CDR2 YSLEER.

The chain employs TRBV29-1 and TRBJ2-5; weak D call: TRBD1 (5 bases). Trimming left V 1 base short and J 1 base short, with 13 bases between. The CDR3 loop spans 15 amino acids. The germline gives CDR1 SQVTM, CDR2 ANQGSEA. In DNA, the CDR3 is TGCAGCGTTGAAGGCCTGACAGTTCCCCAAGAGACCCAGTACTTC. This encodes CSVEGLTVPQETQYF. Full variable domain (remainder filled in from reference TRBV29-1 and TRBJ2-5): SAVISQKPSRDICQRGTSLTIQCQVDSQVTMMFWYRQQPGQSLTLIATANQGSEATYESGFVIDKFPISRPNLTFSTLTVSNMSPEDSSIYLCSVEGLTVPQETQYFGPGTRLLVL.

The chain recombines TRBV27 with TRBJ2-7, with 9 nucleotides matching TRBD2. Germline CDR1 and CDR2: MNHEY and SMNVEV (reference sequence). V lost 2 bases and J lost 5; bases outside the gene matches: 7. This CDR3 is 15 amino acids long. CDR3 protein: CASSLAGGLGHEQYF. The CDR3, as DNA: TGTGCCAGCAGTTTAGCGGGAGGGCTAGGGCACGAGCAGTACTTC.

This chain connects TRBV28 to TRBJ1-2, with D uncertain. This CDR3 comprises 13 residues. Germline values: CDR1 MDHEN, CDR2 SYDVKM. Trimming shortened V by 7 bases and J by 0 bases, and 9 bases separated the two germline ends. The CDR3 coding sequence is TGTGCCAGCAATCAGCGAGCTAACTATGGCTACACCTTC. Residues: CASNQRANYGYTF.

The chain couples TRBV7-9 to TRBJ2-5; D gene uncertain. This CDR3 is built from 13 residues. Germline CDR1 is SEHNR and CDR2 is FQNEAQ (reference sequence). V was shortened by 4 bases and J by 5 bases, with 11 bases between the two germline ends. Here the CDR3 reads CASSSYTEETQYF. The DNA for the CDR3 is TGTGCCAGCAGCTCGTACACCGAGGAGACCCAGTACTTC.

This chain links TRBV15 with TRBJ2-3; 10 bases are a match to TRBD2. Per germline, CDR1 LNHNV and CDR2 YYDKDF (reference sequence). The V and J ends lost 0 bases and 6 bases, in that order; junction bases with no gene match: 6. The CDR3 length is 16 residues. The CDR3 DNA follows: TGTGCCACCAGCAGAGATGCAGCGGGAGGGCTGGATACGCAGTATTTT. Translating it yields CATSRDAAGGLDTQYF.

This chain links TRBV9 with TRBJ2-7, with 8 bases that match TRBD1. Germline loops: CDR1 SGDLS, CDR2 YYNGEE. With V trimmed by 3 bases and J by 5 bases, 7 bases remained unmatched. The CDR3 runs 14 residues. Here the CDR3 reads CASSDRTGYDEQYF. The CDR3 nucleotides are TGTGCCAGCAGCGATCGGACAGGGTACGACGAGCAGTACTTC.

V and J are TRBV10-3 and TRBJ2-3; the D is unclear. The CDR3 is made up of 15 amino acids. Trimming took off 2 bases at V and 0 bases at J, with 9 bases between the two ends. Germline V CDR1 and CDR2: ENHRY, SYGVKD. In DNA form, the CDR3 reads TGTGCCATCAGTGAGCAGAGTGCTAGCACAGATACGCAGTATTTT. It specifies CAISEQSASTDTQYF.

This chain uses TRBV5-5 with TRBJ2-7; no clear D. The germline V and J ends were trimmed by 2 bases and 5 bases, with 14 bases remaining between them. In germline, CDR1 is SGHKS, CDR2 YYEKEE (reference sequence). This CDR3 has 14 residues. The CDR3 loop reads CASSLEQPADEQYF. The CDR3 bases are TGTGCCAGCAGCTTAGAACAACCTGCCGACGAGCAGTACTTC.

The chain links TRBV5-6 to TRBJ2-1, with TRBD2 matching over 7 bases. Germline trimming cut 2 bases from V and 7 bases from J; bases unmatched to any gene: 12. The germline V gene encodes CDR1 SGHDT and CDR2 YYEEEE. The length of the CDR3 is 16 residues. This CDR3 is CASSLGGSDSRNEQFF. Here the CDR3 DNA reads TGTGCCAGCAGCTTAGGCGGGAGCGACTCCAGGAATGAGCAGTTCTTC.

The CDR3 sequence is CASSLHDYYEQYF. In nucleotides, the CDR3 is TGCGCCAGCAGCCTCCACGATTACTACGAGCAGTACTTC. The V call is TRBV4-1, the J call TRBJ2-7; D uncertain. Germline values: CDR1 MGHRA, CDR2 YSYEKL. This CDR3 contains 13 residues. Trimming removed 4 bases at V and 3 bases at J, with 10 bases between.

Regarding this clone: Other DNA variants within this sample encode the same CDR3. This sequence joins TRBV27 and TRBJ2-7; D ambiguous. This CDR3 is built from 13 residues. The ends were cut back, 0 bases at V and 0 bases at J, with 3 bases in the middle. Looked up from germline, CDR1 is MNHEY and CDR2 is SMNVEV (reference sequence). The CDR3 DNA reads TGTGCCAGCAGTTTATCACTCTCCTACGAGCAGTACTTC. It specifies CASSLSLSYEQYF.

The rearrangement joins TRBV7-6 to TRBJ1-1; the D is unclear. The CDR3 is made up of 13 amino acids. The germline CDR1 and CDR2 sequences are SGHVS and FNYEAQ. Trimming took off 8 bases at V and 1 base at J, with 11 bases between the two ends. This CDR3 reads CASATQKNTEAFF. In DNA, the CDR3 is TGTGCCAGCGCAACTCAGAAGAACACTGAAGCTTTCTTT.

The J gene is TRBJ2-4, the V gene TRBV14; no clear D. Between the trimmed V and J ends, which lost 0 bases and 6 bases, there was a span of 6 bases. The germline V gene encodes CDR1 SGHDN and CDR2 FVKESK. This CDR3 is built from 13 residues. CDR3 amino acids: CASSQDRRNIQYF. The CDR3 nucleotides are TGTGCCAGCAGCCAAGACCGGAGAAACATTCAGTACTTC.

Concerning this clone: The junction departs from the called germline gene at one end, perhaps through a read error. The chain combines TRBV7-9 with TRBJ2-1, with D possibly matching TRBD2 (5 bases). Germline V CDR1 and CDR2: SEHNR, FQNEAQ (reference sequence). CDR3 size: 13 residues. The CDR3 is CAGEAASYNEQFF. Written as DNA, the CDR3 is TGCGCCGGAGAAGCGGCCTCTTACAATGAGCAGTTCTTC. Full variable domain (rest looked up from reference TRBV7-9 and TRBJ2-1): DTGVSQNPRHKITKRGQNVTFRCDPISEHNRLYWYRQTLGQGPEFLTYFQNEAQLEKSRLLSDRFSAERPKGSFSTLEIQRTEQGDSAMYLCAGEAASYNEQFFGPGTRLTVL.

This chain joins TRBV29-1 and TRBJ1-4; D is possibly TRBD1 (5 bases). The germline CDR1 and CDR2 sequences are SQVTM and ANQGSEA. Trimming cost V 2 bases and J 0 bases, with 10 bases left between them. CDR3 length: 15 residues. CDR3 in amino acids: CSVELQQATNEKLFF. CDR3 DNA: TGCAGCGTTGAATTGCAACAGGCAACTAATGAAAAACTGTTTTTT. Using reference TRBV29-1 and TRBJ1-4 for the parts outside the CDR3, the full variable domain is SAVISQKPSRDICQRGTSLTIQCQVDSQVTMMFWYRQQPGQSLTLIATANQGSEATYESGFVIDKFPISRPNLTFSTLTVSNMSPEDSSIYLCSVELQQATNEKLFFGSGTQLSVL.

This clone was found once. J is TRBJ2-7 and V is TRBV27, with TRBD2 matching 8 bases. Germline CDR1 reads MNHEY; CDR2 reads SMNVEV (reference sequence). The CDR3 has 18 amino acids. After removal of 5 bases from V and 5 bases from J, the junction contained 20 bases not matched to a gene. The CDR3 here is CASSPLSPFREGLHEQYF. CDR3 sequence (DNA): TGTGCCAGCAGTCCCCTTAGCCCTTTTCGGGAGGGCCTCCACGAGCAGTACTTC.

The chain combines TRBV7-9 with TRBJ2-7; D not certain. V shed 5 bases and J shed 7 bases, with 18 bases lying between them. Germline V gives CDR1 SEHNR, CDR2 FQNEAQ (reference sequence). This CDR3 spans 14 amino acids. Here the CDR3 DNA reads TGTGCCAGCAGCCTAATACTGGACCCTTGGGAGCAGTACTTC. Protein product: CASSLILDPWEQYF.

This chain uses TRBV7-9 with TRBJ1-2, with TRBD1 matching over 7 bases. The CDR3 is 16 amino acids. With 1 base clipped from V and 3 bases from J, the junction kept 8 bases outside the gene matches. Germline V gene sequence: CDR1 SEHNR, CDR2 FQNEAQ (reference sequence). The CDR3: CASSLGVGQDYYGYTF. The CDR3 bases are TGTGCCAGCAGCTTAGGGGTAGGACAGGACTACTATGGCTACACCTTC.

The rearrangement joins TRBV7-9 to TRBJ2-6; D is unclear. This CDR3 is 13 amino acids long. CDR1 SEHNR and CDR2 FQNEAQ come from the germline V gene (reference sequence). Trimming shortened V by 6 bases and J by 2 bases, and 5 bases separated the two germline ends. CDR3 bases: TGTGCCAGCAGTTCCACTGGGGCCAACGTCCTGACTTTC. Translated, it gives CASSSTGANVLTF.

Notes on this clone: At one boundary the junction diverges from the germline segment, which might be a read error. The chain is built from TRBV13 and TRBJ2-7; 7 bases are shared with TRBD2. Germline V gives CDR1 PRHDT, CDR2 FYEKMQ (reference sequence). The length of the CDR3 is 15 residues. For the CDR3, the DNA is TGTGCCAGCAGGTTAGAGAGGGAGGGCCGAGGAGAGCAGTACTTC. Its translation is CASRLEREGRGEQYF.

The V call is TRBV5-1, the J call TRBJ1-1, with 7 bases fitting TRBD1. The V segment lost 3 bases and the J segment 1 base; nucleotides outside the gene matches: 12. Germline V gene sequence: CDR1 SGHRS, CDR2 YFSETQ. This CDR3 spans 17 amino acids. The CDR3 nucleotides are TGCGCCAGCAGCTCTTACAGGGGCGCGGTCACGAACACTGAAGCTTTCTTT. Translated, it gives CASSSYRGAVTNTEAFF.

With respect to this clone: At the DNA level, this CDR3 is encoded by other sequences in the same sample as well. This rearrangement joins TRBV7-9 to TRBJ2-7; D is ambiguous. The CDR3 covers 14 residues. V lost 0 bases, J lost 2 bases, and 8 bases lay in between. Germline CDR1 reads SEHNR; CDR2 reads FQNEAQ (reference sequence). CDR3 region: CASSLAGRAYEQYF. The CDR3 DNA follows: TGTGCCAGCAGCTTAGCGGGTAGGGCCTACGAGCAGTACTTC.

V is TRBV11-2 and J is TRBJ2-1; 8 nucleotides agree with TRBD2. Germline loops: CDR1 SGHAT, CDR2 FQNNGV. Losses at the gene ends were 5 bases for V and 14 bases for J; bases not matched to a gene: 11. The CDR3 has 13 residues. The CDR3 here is CASSRSGTSTEFF. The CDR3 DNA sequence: TGTGCCAGCAGCCGTAGCGGGACGAGCACAGAGTTCTTC. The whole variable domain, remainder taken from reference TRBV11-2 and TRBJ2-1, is EAGVAQSPRYKIIEKRQSVAFWCNPISGHATLYWYQQILGQGPKLLIQFQNNGVVDDSQLPKDRFSAERLKGVDSTLKIQPAKLEDSAVYLCASSRSGTSTEFFGPGTRLTVL.

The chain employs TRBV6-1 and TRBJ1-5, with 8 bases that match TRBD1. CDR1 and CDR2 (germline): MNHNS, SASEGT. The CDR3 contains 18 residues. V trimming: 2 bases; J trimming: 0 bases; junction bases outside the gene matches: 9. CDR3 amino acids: CASSEKGDRYYSNQPQHF. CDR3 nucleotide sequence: TGTGCCAGCAGTGAAAAGGGGGACAGGTATTATAGCAATCAGCCCCAGCATTTT.

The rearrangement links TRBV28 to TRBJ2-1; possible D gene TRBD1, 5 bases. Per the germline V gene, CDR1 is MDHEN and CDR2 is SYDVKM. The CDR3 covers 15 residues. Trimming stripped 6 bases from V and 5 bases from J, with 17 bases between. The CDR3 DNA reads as TGTGCCAGCAGCCTCCGGTCCAGGGTCCACAATGAGCAGTTCTTC. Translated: CASSLRSRVHNEQFF.

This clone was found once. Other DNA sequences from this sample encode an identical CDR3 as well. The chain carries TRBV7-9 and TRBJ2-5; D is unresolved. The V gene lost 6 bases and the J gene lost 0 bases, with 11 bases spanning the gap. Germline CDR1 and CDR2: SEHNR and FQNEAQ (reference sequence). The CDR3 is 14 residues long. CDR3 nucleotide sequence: TGTGCCAGCAGTCCACCCCGGGACCAAGAGACCCAGTACTTC. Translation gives CASSPPRDQETQYF.